The 32 T cell receptor beta chains listed next were all sequenced from one sample in a study of metastatic and nonmetastatic thyroid tumors. Each patient came to thyroid surgery without any prior treatment (of any kind). With MiXCR, TCRdb called clones anew from the PCR reads. Of approximately 20,000 clones listed, around a third were seen once; the top ten hold about 20%. Sequencing was performed on adjacent normal tissue. These receptors were obtained from a female donor with papillary thyroid cancer or a benign thyroid nodule (not recorded which). Some clones in this sample may be carry-over from other donors' samples.

The rearrangement uses TRBV20-1 and TRBJ1-5, with no clear D. The germline V gene encodes CDR1 DFQATT and CDR2 SNEGSKA (reference sequence). This CDR3 is 18 amino acids long. The V end was cut by 0 bases, the J end by 2 bases, with 20 bases between. The CDR3 sequence: CSARDQLWAGPRNQPQHF. The CDR3 DNA reads as TGCAGTGCTAGAGATCAGCTTTGGGCAGGCCCCCGCAATCAGCCCCAGCATTTT.

This clone is medium-sized (0.01 to 0.1%) by share. This sequence joins TRBV5-1 and TRBJ1-6; possible D gene TRBD1, 6 bases. There are 14 residues in the CDR3. Trimming left V 4 bases short and J 6 bases short, with 11 bases between. The germline CDR1 and CDR2 sequences are SGHRS and YFSETQ. CDR3 in amino acids: CASSPGQLNSPLHF. CDR3 bases: TGCGCCAGCAGCCCGGGACAACTTAATTCACCCCTCCACTTT.

The chain employs TRBV5-1 and TRBJ1-3, with TRBD1 matching over 8 bases. CDR3 length equals 16 residues. Germline V gives CDR1 SGHRS, CDR2 YFSETQ. The V segment lost 2 bases and the J segment 0 bases; nucleotides outside the gene matches: 4. The CDR3 bases are TGCGCCAGCAGCTTTGGGACAGGCCTCTCTGGAAACACCATATATTTT. Residues: CASSFGTGLSGNTIYF.

This clone has more than one count but fewer than ten. The chain carries TRBV19 and TRBJ1-2, with 8 bases lining up with TRBD1. The V gene end was trimmed by 3 bases and the J gene end by 6 bases; junction bases not matched to a gene: 6. The CDR3 consists of 14 residues. The germline CDR1 and CDR2 sequences are LNHDA and SQIVND (reference sequence). CDR3 loop: CASSIQQGGDGYTF. In nucleotides, the CDR3 is TGTGCCAGTAGTATTCAACAGGGGGGAGATGGCTACACCTTC.

There are many counts of this clone. V is TRBV18 and J is TRBJ1-2; D is possibly TRBD1 (6 bases). The length of the CDR3 is 18 residues. The V end was cut by 3 bases, the J end by 1 base, with 21 bases between. Germline lookup yields CDR1 KGHSH and CDR2 LQKENI. CDR3 residues: CASSPTSGGLAYNYGYTF. DNA for the CDR3: TGTGCCAGCTCACCGACGTCCGGGGGGCTAGCCTATAACTATGGCTACACCTTC. Full variable domain (outside the CDR3, taken from reference TRBV18 and TRBJ1-2): NAGVMQNPRHLVRRRGQEARLRCSPMKGHSHVYWYRQLPEEGLKFMVYLQKENIIDESGMPKERFSAEFPKEGPSILRIQQVVRGDSAAYFCASSPTSGGLAYNYGYTFGSGTRLTVV.

The chain joins TRBV7-8 to TRBJ1-2, with D uncertain. The V gene's germline CDR1 is SGHVS and CDR2 FQNEAQ. The CDR3 covers 13 residues. The germline V and J ends were trimmed by 0 bases and 4 bases, with 6 bases remaining between them. The CDR3 DNA reads TGTGCCAGCAGCTTAGCCTTTGGCTATGGCTACACCTTC. Translation: CASSLAFGYGYTF.

This clone was seen ten or more times. The genes are TRBV2 and TRBJ1-1; TRBD1 is a possible D gene (5 bases). The CDR3 extends over 16 amino acids. Germline V gene data show CDR1 as SNHLY and CDR2 as FYNNEI. V was shortened by 6 bases and J by 0 bases, with 17 bases between the two germline ends. For the CDR3, the DNA is TGTGCCAGCAGCCCCTCAGCGGGGGACCTGAACACTGAAGCTTTCTTT. Translated, it gives CASSPSAGDLNTEAFF.

By share, this clone ranks as medium-sized. The chain has TRBV20-1 and TRBJ1-6, with no clear D. V was pared by 0 bases and J by 11 bases, with 11 bases between. Germline-derived CDR1 and CDR2 are DFQATT and SNEGSKA (reference sequence). This CDR3 contains 13 residues. The CDR3 nucleotides are TGCAGTGCTAGAGATCCGCTTGGGGCACCCCTCCACTTT. Its protein product is CSARDPLGAPLHF.

V is TRBV28 and J is TRBJ2-3, with a weak D call TRBD2 (5 bases). The CDR3 covers 16 residues. The V gene's germline CDR1 is MDHEN and CDR2 SYDVKM. V was cut by 4 bases and J by 8 bases, with 22 bases left in between. CDR3 nucleotide sequence: TGTGCCAGCAGTTCTACCGGGATAGGGCGCACATCTACGCAGTATTTT. Its translation: CASSSTGIGRTSTQYF. The entire variable domain, with the rest obtained from reference TRBV28 and TRBJ2-3, is as follows: DVKVTQSSRYLVKRTGEKVFLECVQDMDHENMFWYRQDPGLGLRLIYFSYDVKMKEKGDIPEGYSVSREKKERFSLILESASTNQTSMYLCASSSTGIGRTSTQYFGPGTRLTVL.

This clone was recorded at least ten times. The rearrangement joins TRBV9 to TRBJ1-1, with D possibly TRBD1 on 5 matching bases. Germline V gene data show CDR1 as SGDLS and CDR2 as YYNGEE. The CDR3 runs to 15 residues. The V end lost 0 bases, the J end lost 1 base, and 10 bases lay between the germline ends. CDR3 in DNA: TGTGCCAGCAGCGTAGACTGGGGGACGAACACTGAAGCTTTCTTT. Amino acid sequence: CASSVDWGTNTEAFF.

This clone was counted ten times or more. The V gene is TRBV19, the J gene TRBJ1-2; no definite D call. This CDR3 contains 18 residues. V was cut by 4 bases and J by 2 bases, with 23 bases left in between. Germline V CDR1 and CDR2: LNHDA, SQIVND (reference sequence). In DNA, the CDR3 is TGTGCCAGTAGTAGGTTGTACGATCTTGGAAGGAGGAACTATGGCTACACCTTC. It specifies CASSRLYDLGRRNYGYTF.

This clone qualifies as medium-sized (0.01 to 0.1%). V usage is TRBV12-3 or TRBV12-4 and J usage is TRBJ1-2; no definite D call. The CDR3 runs 12 residues. Trimming cost V 1 base and J 8 bases, with 8 bases left between them. The CDR3 region is CASSLEGRGYTF. CDR3 in DNA: TGTGCCAGCAGTTTAGAGGGTCGGGGCTACACCTTC.

Here the CDR3 DNA reads TGCAGTGCTAGAACCGGGACAGGGGGCGGCTTAGATCAGCCCCAGCATTTT. Protein sequence: CSARTGTGGGLDQPQHF. The V call is TRBV20-1, the J call TRBJ1-5; 12 bases map to TRBD1. CDR1 and CDR2 from the germline V gene are DFQATT and SNEGSKA (reference sequence). CDR3 length: 17 residues. Trimming removed 2 bases from V and 5 bases from J; junction bases left unmatched: 10.

This clone appeared many times. V and J are TRBV20-1 and TRBJ1-2; 10 bases match TRBD1. V lost 5 bases, J lost 8 bases, and 14 bases stayed unmatched. The CDR3 has 15 amino acids. Germline CDR1 and CDR2: DFQATT and SNEGSKA (reference sequence). The CDR3 bases are TGCAGTGCTCAAGGTGGGGTGACAGGGGGCGAAGGCTACACCTTC. This sequence encodes CSAQGGVTGGEGYTF.

V usage is TRBV12-3 or TRBV12-4 and J usage is TRBJ2-1, with 8 positions matching TRBD2. After removal of 6 bases from V and 6 bases from J, the junction contained 7 bases not matched to a gene. This CDR3 spans 14 amino acids. The CDR3 DNA reads as TGTGCCAGCAGATTCGGACTAGCCCTCAATGAGCAGTTCTTC. Protein product: CASRFGLALNEQFF.

This clone was observed at least ten times. CDR3 in DNA: TGTGCCAGCTCCGGGGACCCGGGTTTAGGTGGCTACACCTTC. Encoded protein: CASSGDPGLGGYTF. The genes are TRBV18 and TRBJ1-2; maybe TRBD1 (5 bases). Germline V gene data show CDR1 as KGHSH and CDR2 as LQKENI. V was pared by 6 bases and J by 7 bases, with 18 bases between. The CDR3 totals 14 residues.

This chain links TRBV28 with TRBJ2-1; 7 bases agree with TRBD2. CDR3 length: 14 residues. Germline assignment: CDR1 MDHEN and CDR2 SYDVKM. Trimming removed 6 bases from V and 8 bases from J; junction bases left unmatched: 10. This CDR3 reads CASRHREVLDEQFF. DNA of the CDR3: TGTGCCAGCAGGCACCGGGAGGTACTGGATGAGCAGTTCTTC.

The chain is built from TRBV30 and TRBJ2-7; D gene ambiguous. CDR1 and CDR2 (germline): GTSNPN, SVGIG (reference sequence). CDR3 length: 14 residues. Trimming took off 1 base at V and 4 bases at J, with 14 bases between the two ends. CDR3 loop: CAWSDGDPLYEQYF. CDR3 sequence (DNA): TGTGCCTGGAGTGATGGAGACCCCCTTTACGAGCAGTACTTC.

The CDR3 DNA reads TGTGCCAGCAGCCTGGTGGGCAGGAGGAATGAAAAACTGTTTTTT. This gives the protein CASSLVGRRNEKLFF. V and J are TRBV11-2 and TRBJ1-4; no firm D call. V was clipped by 5 bases and J by 5 bases, with 15 bases between them. CDR1 is SGHAT and CDR2 is FQNNGV in the germline V gene. This CDR3 has 15 amino acids.

The V and J genes are TRBV6-1 and TRBJ1-2; no clear D. Germline-derived CDR1 and CDR2 are MNHNS and SASEGT. With 6 bases removed from V and 2 bases from J, the gap between germline ends came to 19 bases. The CDR3 contains 16 residues. CDR3 nucleotide sequence: TGTGCCAGCAGCGGACCCTCTCAGGCTAACAACTATGGCTACACCTTC. It translates to CASSGPSQANNYGYTF.

The rearrangement links TRBV6-2 or TRBV6-3 to TRBJ2-1, with D perhaps matching TRBD1 or TRBD2 (5 bases each). V dropped 7 bases and J dropped 0 bases, with 16 bases sitting between them. In germline, CDR1 is MNHEY, CDR2 SVGEGT. The CDR3 consists of 16 residues. CDR3 nucleotide sequence: TGTGCCAGCACAACCGGAGAGGGGTACTCCTACAATGAGCAGTTCTTC. Encoded protein: CASTTGEGYSYNEQFF.

This clone has only a few counts. This rearrangement joins TRBV4-1 to TRBJ1-2; TRBD1 agrees at 10 bases. This CDR3 is 16 amino acids long. Germline V lookup: CDR1 MGHRA, CDR2 YSYEKL. The J segment lost 6 bases and the V segment lost 1 base, leaving 8 bases of the junction unmatched. This CDR3 reads CASSQVVGQGVDGYTF. CDR3 sequence (DNA): TGCGCCAGCAGCCAAGTGGTCGGACAGGGGGTCGATGGCTACACCTTC.

The chain employs TRBV11-2 and TRBJ2-7; 7 nucleotides agree with TRBD2. The CDR3 loop spans 16 amino acids. Germline values: CDR1 SGHAT, CDR2 FQNNGV. The V and J ends lost 1 base and 4 bases, in that order; junction bases with no gene match: 10. The CDR3 is CASSLGNKAGTYEQYF. For the CDR3, the DNA is TGTGCCAGCAGCTTAGGGAATAAAGCGGGAACGTACGAGCAGTACTTC.

This sequence joins TRBV6-1 and TRBJ2-7, with 8 bases identical to TRBD2. Germline assignment: CDR1 MNHNS and CDR2 SASEGT. The V and J ends lost 1 base and 0 bases, in that order; junction bases with no gene match: 5. This CDR3 contains 16 residues. The CDR3 DNA reads as TGTGCCAGCAGTGAAGGGAGCGGGAGAGGCTCCTACGAGCAGTACTTC. It yields the protein CASSEGSGRGSYEQYF.

This chain links TRBV3-1 with TRBJ2-1; 10 positions match TRBD1. Germline V CDR1 and CDR2: LGHDT, YNNKEL (reference sequence). J gave up 0 bases and V 4 bases, and 3 bases lay outside the gene matches. CDR3 length: 16 amino acids. CDR3 in amino acids: CASSPRTGGSYNEQFF. Written as DNA, the CDR3 is TGTGCCAGCAGCCCCCGGACAGGGGGCTCCTACAATGAGCAGTTCTTC.

The V call is TRBV11-2, the J call TRBJ1-2, with D possibly matching TRBD1 (5 bases). The CDR3 contains 13 residues. Deletions cut 1 base from V and 5 bases from J, with 8 bases between. The germline V gene has CDR1 SGHAT and CDR2 FQNNGV. The CDR3 DNA sequence: TGTGCCAGCAGCTTAGGAGGGGCGTATGGCTACACCTTC. Protein product: CASSLGGAYGYTF.

This clone is labeled as medium-sized. V and J are TRBV19 and TRBJ1-1, with 8 bases fitting TRBD1. The CDR3 sequence is 13 residues long. Germline CDR1 is LNHDA and CDR2 is SQIVND (reference sequence). V shed 7 bases, J shed 5 bases, and the junction held 6 bases outside the gene matches. In DNA, the CDR3 is TGTGCCAGTAAATACAGGGGGGGGACTGAAGCTTTCTTT. Translating it yields CASKYRGGTEAFF.

V gene TRBV20-1 combines with J gene TRBJ2-3; perhaps TRBD2 as D (5 bases). Trimming took 5 bases from V and 1 from J, leaving 7 bases between them. This CDR3 comprises 12 residues. The germline CDR1 and CDR2 sequences are DFQATT and SNEGSKA (reference sequence). The CDR3 region has the DNA TGCAGTGCTTCCGGGGGCACAGATACGCAGTATTTT. Translated, it gives CSASGGTDTQYF.

This clone turned up a few times. The rearrangement links TRBV6-2 or TRBV6-3 to TRBJ2-5, with 7 positions matching TRBD2. Unmatched junction bases numbered 2, after V lost 0 bases and J lost 1 base. This CDR3 is built from 15 residues. CDR1 is MNHEY, CDR2 SVGEGT, per germline. The CDR3 spells CASSYSPSGQETQYF. CDR3 DNA sequence: TGTGCCAGCAGTTACTCTCCTAGCGGCCAAGAGACCCAGTACTTC.

The chain carries TRBV20-1 and TRBJ2-5, with 7 bases identical to TRBD1. Per germline, CDR1 DFQATT and CDR2 SNEGSKA (reference sequence). Trimming removed 2 bases from V and 3 bases from J; junction bases left unmatched: 6. The CDR3 is 14 residues long. The CDR3 DNA follows: TGCAGTGCTAGACCCCAAGACAGGGAAGAGACCCAGTACTTC. Protein sequence: CSARPQDREETQYF.

This clone was observed a handful of times. The chain recombines TRBV2 with TRBJ1-2; D remains unclear. The ends were cut back, 9 bases at V and 8 bases at J, with 19 bases in the middle. CDR3 length: 13 residues. Germline V lookup: CDR1 SNHLY, CDR2 FYNNEI. This CDR3 reads CASQADGAVGYTF. CDR3 bases: TGTGCCAGTCAGGCGGACGGCGCTGTCGGCTACACCTTC.

The chain links TRBV6-2 or TRBV6-3 to TRBJ2-7, with 9 bases identical to TRBD1. CDR1 and CDR2 from the germline V gene are MNHEY and SVGEGT. V lost 2 bases and J lost 4; bases outside the gene matches: 12. The length of the CDR3 is 17 residues. The CDR3 DNA follows: TGTGCCAGCAGTTACACCCTTCAACAGGGGGCGCCTTACGAGCAGTACTTC. It specifies CASSYTLQQGAPYEQYF.